This T cell receptor beta chain originates from a study of identical twins. The CDR3 length is 16 residues. V shed 3 bases and J 1 base; nucleotides not matched to a gene: 4. In TCRdb, the 5' RACE reads were re-called with MiXCR into one record per CDR3 protein. The repertoire holds about 720,000 distinct CDR3 sequences, roughly 18% seen once, with around 13% in the top ten. Overall study results and limits: While abundant cord blood beta clonotypes carried fewer insertions, memory repertoires showed no such pattern.

Turning to this clonotype: The antigen is unknown.

These data also formed part of another study, on T cells expressing NK-cell markers. From that study: The share of CD8+ T cells held by dominant NKG2C+ clonotypes was about 1.0-7.5% in roughly 6 donors.

The chain carries TRBV12-3 or TRBV12-4 and TRBJ2-5; 11 bases are shared with TRBD2. The sample taken for sequencing was PBMCs. The sequence was obtained from a woman aged 18-35 years in good health. In nucleotides, the CDR3 is TGTGCCAGCAGTTTTTTACTAGCGGGGGCCCAAGAGACCCAGTACTTC. Residues: CASSFLLAGAQETQYF.